The next 14 T cell receptor beta chains were all read from a single sample in a study of blood T cell repertoires in COVID-19. TCRdb keeps only in-frame clones here, not all; method: immunoSEQ multiplex PCR. Of around 370,000 clones listed, 87% are singletons. The sample was peripheral blood. These TCRs come from a woman in her forties or fifties with COVID-19, enrolled during active disease.

The V and J genes are TRBV24-1 and TRBJ2-5, with 14 bases that match TRBD2. V dropped 7 bases and J dropped 5; count of bases not matched to a gene: 8. The CDR3 extends over 16 amino acids. The germline CDR1 and CDR2 sequences are KGHDR and SFDVKD. CDR3 coding DNA: TGTGCCACCAGGACTAGCGGGAGGGCCTCTGTGGAGACCCAGTACTTC. It codes for CATRTSGRASVETQYF.

The gene calls are TRBV6-2 or TRBV6-3 and TRBJ1-1, with D maybe TRBD1 (6 bases). Germline V CDR1 and CDR2: MNHEY, SVGEGT. Trimming took 6 bases from V and 2 from J, leaving 13 bases between them. CDR3 size: 14 residues. In DNA, the CDR3 is TGTGCCAGCAGCCCGGACAGCGTTAACACTGAAGCTTTCTTT. It specifies CASSPDSVNTEAFF.

The J gene is TRBJ2-1, the V gene TRBV3-1 (or the pseudogene TRBV3-2), with 9 positions matching TRBD2. The CDR3 is 17 residues long. Germline V gene data show CDR1 as LGHDT and CDR2 as YNNKEL (reference sequence). V lost 0 bases, J lost 6 bases, and 9 bases stayed unmatched. CDR3 sequence reads: CASSQDRGGRGSNEQFF. The CDR3 coding sequence is TGTGCCAGCAGCCAAGATAGGGGCGGGAGGGGGAGCAATGAGCAGTTCTTC.

This chain links TRBV6-1 with TRBJ2-4, with D possibly TRBD1 on 5 matching bases. Germline V gene lookup returns CDR1 MNHNS and CDR2 SASEGT. The V and J ends lost 1 base and 1 base respectively, with 11 bases between them. The CDR3 has 16 residues. In DNA, the CDR3 is TGTGCCAGCAGTGAAGGCCAGGGTCTGGCCAAAAACATTCAGTACTTC. Translation: CASSEGQGLAKNIQYF.

The chain has TRBV27 and TRBJ2-1, with TRBD2 identical over 11 bases. The germline gives CDR1 MNHEY, CDR2 SMNVEV (reference sequence). This CDR3 spans 17 amino acids. The ends lost 1 base at V and 9 bases at J; junction bases unmatched: 11. The CDR3 DNA is TGTGCCAGCAGTTTATATCTAGCGGGAGGTCAAGCATTTGAGCAGTTCTTC. Translating gives CASSLYLAGGQAFEQFF.

The chain combines TRBV5-1 with TRBJ2-1; 9 nucleotides align to TRBD2. Per germline, CDR1 SGHRS and CDR2 YFSETQ. This CDR3 has 16 residues. V lost 4 bases, J lost 3 bases, and 8 bases stayed unmatched. CDR3: CASSLGTSRYYNEQFF. DNA for the CDR3: TGCGCCAGCAGCCTAGGGACTAGCCGGTACTACAATGAGCAGTTCTTC.

This clone showed up many times. The chain joins TRBV6-5 to TRBJ1-5, with TRBD1 matching 7 bases. This CDR3 is 15 amino acids long. The junction had 10 bases not matched to a gene; V was cut back by 7 bases and J by 4 bases. The germline gives CDR1 MNHEY, CDR2 SVGAGI. The CDR3 spells CASNLSQGPNQPQHF. The CDR3 DNA is TGTGCCAGCAACCTGTCACAGGGGCCGAATCAGCCCCAGCATTTT.

This chain joins TRBV6-4 and TRBJ2-2; the match to TRBD1 covers 8 bases. The ends lost 6 bases at V and 0 bases at J; junction bases unmatched: 6. Germline loops: CDR1 MRHNA, CDR2 SNTAGT. The CDR3 length is 16 residues. CDR3 loop: CASRGQGNANTGELFF. The DNA for the CDR3 is TGTGCCAGCAGAGGACAGGGTAACGCGAACACCGGGGAGCTGTTTTTT.

The chain recombines TRBV7-8 with TRBJ1-2; TRBD1 aligns across 7 bases. V shed 1 base, J shed 4 bases, and the junction held 3 bases outside the gene matches. This CDR3 is 14 amino acids long. Germline loops: CDR1 SGHVS, CDR2 FQNEAQ. The CDR3 region has the DNA TGTGCCAGCAGCTTAGGCCAGGGGGTCTATGGCTACACCTTC. Its protein product is CASSLGQGVYGYTF.

The chain employs TRBV19 and TRBJ2-3; possibly TRBD2 for D (5 bases). The CDR3 contains 13 residues. The germline CDR1 and CDR2 sequences are LNHDA and SQIVND (reference sequence). Trimming left V 3 bases short and J 5 bases short, with 9 bases between. The CDR3 sequence: CASSIRTGDTQYF. The CDR3 nucleotides are TGTGCCAGTAGTATCCGGACTGGAGATACGCAGTATTTT.

This chain uses TRBV5-6 with TRBJ1-5; D gene uncertain. This CDR3 has 12 amino acids. Per germline, CDR1 SGHDT and CDR2 YYEEEE. Trimming removed 2 bases from V and 3 bases from J, with 3 bases in between. The DNA for the CDR3 is TGTGCCAGCAGCTTCCTCAATCAGCCCCAGCATTTT. This translates into CASSFLNQPQHF. Looking up the rest from reference TRBV5-6 and TRBJ1-5 gives the full variable domain: DAGVTQSPTHLIKTRGQQVTLRCSPKSGHDTVSWYQQALGQGPQFIFQYYEEEERQRGNFPDRFSGHQFPNYSSELNVNALLLGDSALYLCASSFLNQPQHFGDGTRLSIL.

CDR3 protein: CASSLRTEAFF. The CDR3 nucleotides are TGTGCCAGCAGTCTGCGGACTGAAGCTTTCTTT. The chain recombines TRBV6-6 with TRBJ1-1; D is unclear. The CDR3 sequence is 11 residues long. Germline V gives CDR1 MNHNY, CDR2 SVGAGI (reference sequence). V lost 5 bases and J lost 5, with 6 bases in between.

The rearrangement joins TRBV7-9 to TRBJ2-1, with D uncertain. The V end was cut by 3 bases, the J end by 0 bases, with 9 bases between. This CDR3 spans 15 amino acids. Germline-derived CDR1 and CDR2 are SEHNR and FQNEAQ (reference sequence). CDR3 DNA sequence: TGTGCCAGCAGCTTGACTTTAGTCTCCTACAATGAGCAGTTCTTC. Translation: CASSLTLVSYNEQFF.

The chain is built from TRBV19 and TRBJ2-1, with TRBD1 matching 7 bases. The CDR3 has 16 residues. In germline, CDR1 is LNHDA, CDR2 SQIVND (reference sequence). Losses at the gene ends were 5 bases for V and 7 bases for J; bases not matched to a gene: 14. The CDR3 bases are TGTGCCAGTAGTGCGACAGGGACGGTAGCCCAAAATGAGCAGTTCTTC. Its protein product is CASSATGTVAQNEQFF.